Below are 28 T cell receptor beta chains sequenced from a single sample in a study of blood T cell repertoires in COVID-19. Sequencing used immunoSEQ multiplex PCR; TCRdb keeps in-frame clones, though not all of them. The sample includes roughly 200,000 clones, over 75% seen only once; the top ten take 3.3%. What was sequenced was peripheral blood. All receptors come from a man aged 55-75 years with acute or convalescent COVID-19.

With respect to this clone: This sample includes further DNA sequences coding for the same CDR3. The chain is built from TRBV5-1 and TRBJ1-1; 8 bases fit TRBD1. Germline V CDR1 and CDR2: SGHRS, YFSETQ. Unmatched junction bases numbered 1, after V lost 2 bases and J lost 4 bases. There are 13 residues in the CDR3. The CDR3 region is CASSLTGGTEAFF. For the CDR3, the DNA is TGCGCCAGCAGCTTAACAGGGGGCACTGAAGCTTTCTTT.

This clone appeared once. V and J are TRBV6-6 and TRBJ1-2; 7 bases are shared with TRBD1. The ends lost 0 bases at V and 6 bases at J; junction bases unmatched: 4. The V gene's germline CDR1 is MNHNY and CDR2 SVGAGI (reference sequence). The CDR3 totals 14 residues. CDR3 DNA: TGTGCCAGCAGTTACTCGAGTACAGGGGATGGCTACACCTTC. This encodes CASSYSSTGDGYTF.

The V call is TRBV28, the J call TRBJ1-1; 7 bases map to TRBD1. Germline V gene lookup returns CDR1 MDHEN and CDR2 SYDVKM. The V and J ends lost 2 bases and 2 bases, in that order; junction bases with no gene match: 2. The CDR3 totals 14 residues. The CDR3 nucleotides read TGTGCCAGCAGTTTACGGACAGGTAACACTGAAGCTTTCTTT. This encodes CASSLRTGNTEAFF.

The chain joins TRBV2 to TRBJ1-5; TRBD1 matches 8 bases. This CDR3 has 14 residues. The junction had 6 bases not matched to a gene; V was cut back by 6 bases and J by 5 bases. Germline V gene data show CDR1 as SNHLY and CDR2 as FYNNEI. CDR3 in amino acids: CASSRTGRHQPQHF. The DNA for the CDR3 is TGTGCCAGCAGCCGGACAGGGCGGCATCAGCCCCAGCATTTT. Using reference TRBV2 and TRBJ1-5 for the parts outside the CDR3, the full variable domain is EPEVTQTPSHQVTQMGQEVILRCVPISNHLYFYWYRQILGQKVEFLVSFYNNEISEKSEIFDDQFSVERPDGSNFTLKIRSTKLEDSAMYFCASSRTGRHQPQHFGDGTRLSIL.

The chain has TRBV19 and TRBJ2-1; TRBD2 matches at 9 bases. Germline CDR1 and CDR2: LNHDA and SQIVND (reference sequence). This CDR3 region has 16 residues. V lost 0 bases and J lost 7; bases outside the gene matches: 7. The CDR3 coding sequence is TGTGCCAGTAGTATAGATGGCGGGAGGGGTTTAAATGAGCAGTTCTTC. This gives the protein CASSIDGGRGLNEQFF.

The chain carries TRBV27 and TRBJ1-5, with a possible D match to TRBD1 (6 bases). V was trimmed by 6 bases and J by 0 bases, leaving 18 bases between them. The CDR3 is made up of 17 amino acids. Per the germline V gene, CDR1 is MNHEY and CDR2 is SMNVEV (reference sequence). The CDR3 sequence is CASRQGQELYSNQPQHF. In nucleotides, the CDR3 is TGTGCCAGCAGACAGGGCCAGGAGCTATATAGCAATCAGCCCCAGCATTTT.

This clone was found once. A junction end diverges from the germline sequence, so it may reflect a read error. V usage is TRBV6-5 and J usage is TRBJ2-3; 10 bases fit TRBD1. CDR1 is MNHEY, CDR2 SVGAGI, per germline. This CDR3 is built from 15 residues. The DNA for the CDR3 is TGTGCCAGCAGGCCGATGACAGGGGGCACAAATACGCAGTATTTT. Translation gives CASRPMTGGTNTQYF.

V and J are TRBV7-2 and TRBJ2-7; 12 nucleotides agree with TRBD2. Looked up from germline, CDR1 is SGHTA and CDR2 is FQGNSA. The CDR3 sequence is 15 residues long. The V gene end was trimmed by 1 base and the J gene end by 5 bases; junction bases not matched to a gene: 3. CDR3 nucleotides: TGTGCCAGCAGCTTAGAAGGGACTAGCGGGCACGAGCAGTACTTC. Translated, it gives CASSLEGTSGHEQYF.

This clone was picked up a small number of times. The chain employs TRBV18 and TRBJ2-7, with 8 bases lining up with TRBD2. CDR1 is KGHSH and CDR2 is LQKENI in the germline V gene. The J segment lost 4 bases and the V segment lost 5 bases, leaving 10 bases of the junction unmatched. The CDR3 is made up of 15 amino acids. The chain's CDR3 is CASSWMSGSSYEQYF. The DNA for the CDR3 is TGTGCCAGCTCATGGATGAGCGGGAGTAGTTACGAGCAGTACTTC.

The J gene is TRBJ2-1, the V gene TRBV5-1; possible D gene TRBD1, 6 bases. Germline loops: CDR1 SGHRS, CDR2 YFSETQ. Trimming took 0 bases from V and 7 from J, leaving 11 bases between them. CDR3 size: 14 residues. The CDR3 DNA sequence: TGCGCCAGCAGCTTGGACACAGGGAATAATGAGCAGTTCTTC. The encoded protein is CASSLDTGNNEQFF.

The chain joins TRBV18 to TRBJ2-2; TRBD1 agrees at 7 bases. Trimming took 4 bases from V and 3 from J; bases not matched to a gene: 14. The CDR3 has 18 residues. Germline-derived CDR1 and CDR2 are KGHSH and LQKENI. CDR3 coding DNA: TGTGCCAGCTCACAAAATAAAGACAGGGCGGTAGACACCGGGGAGCTGTTTTTT. It yields the protein CASSQNKDRAVDTGELFF.

The chain joins TRBV2 to TRBJ2-7; 8 bases are shared with TRBD1. The CDR3 sequence is 13 residues long. The J segment lost 4 bases and the V segment lost 3 bases, leaving 2 bases of the junction unmatched. CDR1 SNHLY and CDR2 FYNNEI come from the germline V gene. CDR3 amino acids: CASSDQGAYEQYF. The CDR3 nucleotides read TGTGCCAGCAGTGATCAGGGGGCATACGAGCAGTACTTC. The whole variable domain, remainder taken from reference TRBV2 and TRBJ2-7, is EPEVTQTPSHQVTQMGQEVILRCVPISNHLYFYWYRQILGQKVEFLVSFYNNEISEKSEIFDDQFSVERPDGSNFTLKIRSTKLEDSAMYFCASSDQGAYEQYFGPGTRLTVT.

The chain combines TRBV28 with TRBJ1-1; TRBD1 aligns across 9 bases. J was trimmed by 5 bases and V by 9 bases; bases with no gene match: 10. The germline CDR1 and CDR2 sequences are MDHEN and SYDVKM. The CDR3 sequence is 14 residues long. The CDR3 protein is CASLTQGAGTEAFF. In DNA, the CDR3 is TGTGCCAGTCTAACACAGGGGGCAGGGACTGAAGCTTTCTTT.

This clone was picked up a small number of times. The V and J genes are TRBV6-5 and TRBJ2-2, with no clear D. Trimming left V 2 bases short and J 0 bases short, with 10 bases between. Germline loops: CDR1 MNHEY, CDR2 SVGAGI. This CDR3 comprises 16 residues. DNA for the CDR3: TGTGCCAGCAGTTACGTGCGGAACGCGAACACCGGGGAGCTGTTTTTT. Protein product: CASSYVRNANTGELFF.

The chain employs TRBV5-5 and TRBJ2-7; maybe TRBD2 (5 bases). CDR3 length: 15 residues. Trimming took off 0 bases at V and 3 bases at J, with 13 bases between the two ends. Germline V gives CDR1 SGHKS, CDR2 YYEKEE (reference sequence). CDR3 DNA: TGTGCCAGCAGCTTGGACTGGGGAGACGGCTACGAGCAGTACTTC. Translating gives CASSLDWGDGYEQYF.

This chain uses TRBV20-1 with TRBJ2-2, with D hard to call. Germline values: CDR1 DFQATT, CDR2 SNEGSKA (reference sequence). V shed 1 base and J shed 8 bases, with 5 bases lying between them. The CDR3 loop spans 11 amino acids. Here the CDR3 reads CSARVLGELFF. CDR3 DNA: TGCAGTGCTAGAGTCCTTGGGGAGCTGTTTTTT.

This clone was detected only once. The gene calls are TRBV9 and TRBJ2-1; D is possibly TRBD2 (5 bases). Deletions cut 2 bases from V and 7 bases from J, with 10 bases between. Looked up from germline, CDR1 is SGDLS and CDR2 is YYNGEE. The length of the CDR3 is 13 residues. CDR3 DNA sequence: TGTGCCAGCAGCGTCGGGAATTCAAATGAGCAGTTCTTC. This gives the protein CASSVGNSNEQFF.

The chain uses TRBV4-1 and TRBJ2-3; perhaps TRBD2 as D (5 bases). CDR3 length equals 15 residues. Trimming removed 4 bases from V and 6 bases from J, with 17 bases in between. From germline, CDR1 is MGHRA and CDR2 YSYEKL. The CDR3 reads CASSRGGRTLDTQYF. CDR3 in DNA: TGCGCCAGCAGCCGCGGTGGGAGAACACTTGATACGCAGTATTTT.

A few counts support this clone. This chain links TRBV7-9 with TRBJ1-1; unclear D gene. Germline CDR1 is SEHNR and CDR2 is FQNEAQ (reference sequence). There are 12 residues in the CDR3. V was shortened by 0 bases and J by 7 bases, with 6 bases between the two germline ends. CDR3 amino acids: CASSLAYGEAFF. The CDR3 bases are TGTGCCAGCAGCTTAGCTTACGGTGAAGCTTTCTTT.

A word on this clone: The junction differs from germline at one of its ends, possibly a read error. This chain connects TRBV3-1 (or the pseudogene TRBV3-2) to TRBJ2-1; 9 nucleotides match TRBD2. The CDR3 spans 13 residues. The germline V gene has CDR1 LGHDT and CDR2 YNNKEL (reference sequence). CDR3 in amino acids: CASSLRISGSLIF. The DNA for the CDR3 is TGTGCCAGCAGCCTCCGAATTAGCGGGAGTCTCATCTTC.

The J gene is TRBJ2-5, the V gene TRBV7-2; D is ambiguous. With 5 bases removed from V and 5 bases from J, the gap between germline ends came to 12 bases. This CDR3 has 13 amino acids. The V gene's germline CDR1 is SGHTA and CDR2 FQGNSA. CDR3 residues: CASSETFGETQYF. CDR3 nucleotides: TGTGCCAGCAGCGAAACCTTCGGGGAGACCCAGTACTTC. Complete variable domain (other parts from reference TRBV7-2 and TRBJ2-5): GAGVSQSPSNKVTEKGKDVELRCDPISGHTALYWYRQSLGQGLEFLIYFQGNSAPDKSGLPSDRFSAERTGGSVSTLTIQRTQQEDSAVYLCASSETFGETQYFGPGTRLLVL.

V gene TRBV11-3 combines with J gene TRBJ2-6; D possibly corresponds to TRBD1 (5 bases). Germline V gene data show CDR1 as SGHNT and CDR2 as YENEEA. The CDR3 runs 16 residues. V was cut by 1 base and J by 1 base, with 8 bases left in between. The chain's CDR3 is CASSLAGPSGANVLTF. CDR3 DNA: TGTGCCAGCAGCTTAGCAGGGCCGTCTGGGGCCAACGTCCTGACTTTC.

CDR3 sequence: CASSSRSGGNIQYF. The CDR3 DNA follows: TGTGCCAGCAGCTCCCGGTCGGGGGGGAACATTCAGTACTTC. V usage is TRBV7-2 and J usage is TRBJ2-4; TRBD2 matches 8 bases. The V and J ends lost 4 bases and 7 bases, in that order; junction bases with no gene match: 6. Germline-derived CDR1 and CDR2 are SGHTA and FQGNSA. The CDR3 contains 14 residues.

The chain uses TRBV3-1 (or the pseudogene TRBV3-2) and TRBJ2-2, with 7 bases matching TRBD2. The V gene end was trimmed by 1 base and the J gene end by 9 bases; junction bases not matched to a gene: 2. Germline lookup yields CDR1 LGHDT and CDR2 YNNKEL (reference sequence). This CDR3 is built from 13 residues. CDR3 residues: CASSQGEGRELFF. CDR3 nucleotide sequence: TGTGCCAGCAGCCAAGGGGAGGGCAGGGAGCTGTTTTTT.

V and J are TRBV5-1 and TRBJ2-1; TRBD2 matches at 12 bases. Per the germline V gene, CDR1 is SGHRS and CDR2 is YFSETQ. V was pared by 4 bases and J by 12 bases, with 8 bases of the junction left unmatched. The CDR3 runs to 14 residues. The CDR3 DNA reads TGCGCCAGCAGCCTTTCGACTAGCGGGAGAGGGCAGTTCTTC. Its translation: CASSLSTSGRGQFF. Looking up the rest from reference TRBV5-1 and TRBJ2-1 gives the full variable domain: KAGVTQTPRYLIKTRGQQVTLSCSPISGHRSVSWYQQTPGQGLQFLFEYFSETQRNKGNFPGRFSGRQFSNSRSEMNVSTLELGDSALYLCASSLSTSGRGQFFGPGTRLTVL.

The rearrangement links TRBV7-6 to TRBJ1-6; a possible D gene is TRBD1 (5 bases). The CDR3 contains 16 residues. Germline lookup yields CDR1 SGHVS and CDR2 FNYEAQ. V dropped 5 bases and J dropped 3 bases, with 14 bases sitting between them. In nucleotides, the CDR3 is TGTGCCAGCAGCCCCACAGGAGGGAACTATAATTCACCCCTCCACTTT. This sequence encodes CASSPTGGNYNSPLHF.

The chain has TRBV18 and TRBJ1-5; weak D call: TRBD1 (5 bases). Germline assignment: CDR1 KGHSH and CDR2 LQKENI. Trimming removed 1 base at V and 0 bases at J, with 7 bases between. The CDR3 is made up of 15 amino acids. The CDR3 nucleotides read TGTGCCAGCTCACCACAGGGGTATAGCAATCAGCCCCAGCATTTT. It encodes CASSPQGYSNQPQHF.

The chain uses TRBV7-2 and TRBJ1-5; D is unclear. The CDR3 sequence is 16 residues long. Germline CDR1 reads SGHTA; CDR2 reads FQGNSA. Trimming took 3 bases from V and 3 from J, leaving 15 bases between them. The CDR3 coding sequence is TGTGCCAGCAGCTTTGGGAGTGGGCGATCCAATCAGCCCCAGCATTTT. As protein: CASSFGSGRSNQPQHF.